Below, 2 T cell receptor beta chains from the same sample are listed, as sequenced in a study of blood T cell repertoires in COVID-19. The assay was immunoSEQ multiplex PCR, and TCRdb's table has in-frame clones only and misses some. This sample has more than 100,000 clones; around four fifths occur once, and the top ten carry around 15%. Sequenced: peripheral blood. The source of these receptors is a man between 60 and 75 years old with active or convalescent COVID-19.

J is TRBJ1-1 and V is TRBV11-2; D possibly corresponds to TRBD1 (5 bases). The length of the CDR3 is 14 residues. Germline lookup yields CDR1 SGHAT and CDR2 FQNNGV. The germline V and J ends were trimmed by 1 base and 0 bases, with 6 bases remaining between them. DNA of the CDR3: TGTGCCAGCAGCTTAGTGACAGTGAACACTGAAGCTTTCTTT. This codes for CASSLVTVNTEAFF.

In this sample, this clone turned up a few times. V is TRBV5-1 and J is TRBJ2-7; D gene ambiguous. Trimming took 4 bases from V and 3 from J, leaving 8 bases between them. There are 12 residues in the CDR3. The germline CDR1 and CDR2 sequences are SGHRS and YFSETQ. The CDR3 region is CASSLSDYEQYF. For the CDR3, the DNA is TGCGCCAGCAGCCTCAGCGACTACGAGCAGTACTTC.